The next 17 T cell receptor beta chains were all read from a single sample in a study of TIL therapy for anti-PD-1-resistant metastatic lung cancer. The sample's time point: pre-treatment sample, taken before nivolumab and TIL therapy. This was the immunoSEQ v3 assay. Assay: immunoSEQ multiplex PCR; the TCRdb copy retains only in-frame clones and omits some. Of about 46,000 clones listed, approximately 86% are singletons. The sample was blood, taken at baseline. Receptors originate from a person aged 25 to 85 with non-small cell lung cancer.

The chain links TRBV19 to TRBJ2-6; 7 nucleotides align to TRBD1. The CDR3 consists of 18 residues. Trimming took 4 bases from V and 5 from J; bases not matched to a gene: 14. CDR1 and CDR2 from the germline V gene are LNHDA and SQIVND (reference sequence). In nucleotides, the CDR3 is TGTGCCAGTAGTACCCCGGGACAGTTCCTTCTGCGGGCCAACGTCCTGACTTTC. This sequence encodes CASSTPGQFLLRANVLTF.

The chain couples TRBV10-2 to TRBJ2-3; 11 bases map to TRBD2. V lost 3 bases, J lost 2 bases, and 7 bases stayed unmatched. This CDR3 spans 17 amino acids. CDR1 is WSHSY and CDR2 is SAAADI in the germline V gene. In nucleotides, the CDR3 is TGCGCCAGCAGTGATTGGCTAGCGGGGGGTCCCACAGATACGCAGTATTTT. This encodes CASSDWLAGGPTDTQYF.

The V call is TRBV9, the J call TRBJ2-1; D not certain. The CDR3 runs 16 residues. The V gene's germline CDR1 is SGDLS and CDR2 YYNGEE. Trimming removed 3 bases at V and 4 bases at J, with 17 bases between. The CDR3 is CASSALVGRGYNEQFF. CDR3 nucleotide sequence: TGTGCCAGCAGCGCCTTAGTGGGCCGAGGATACAATGAGCAGTTCTTC.

The V and J genes are TRBV24-1 and TRBJ1-2; D is uncertain. The V end lost 4 bases, the J end lost 4 bases, and 6 bases lay between the germline ends. Per the germline V gene, CDR1 is KGHDR and CDR2 is SFDVKD. This CDR3 region has 12 residues. The CDR3 here is CATSESGYGYTF. CDR3 sequence (DNA): TGTGCCACCAGTGAATCCGGCTATGGCTACACCTTC.

This clone was picked up a small number of times. This chain connects TRBV6-5 to TRBJ1-6; 7 nucleotides agree with TRBD1. The germline V gene has CDR1 MNHEY and CDR2 SVGAGI. The V gene end was trimmed by 7 bases and the J gene end by 8 bases; junction bases not matched to a gene: 8. The CDR3 sequence is 14 residues long. CDR3 sequence (DNA): TGTGCCAGCATTCGAGACAGGGTAGATTCACCCCTCCACTTT. Protein sequence: CASIRDRVDSPLHF.

The gene calls are TRBV29-1 and TRBJ1-5, with 7 positions matching TRBD1. The CDR3 runs 13 residues. Unmatched junction bases numbered 7, after V lost 4 bases and J lost 7 bases. The germline V gene has CDR1 SQVTM and CDR2 ANQGSEA. CDR3 in amino acids: CSVGTLTGQPQHF. The CDR3 nucleotides read TGCAGCGTTGGGACCCTGACAGGGCAGCCCCAGCATTTT.

This clone was seen just once. The V call is TRBV25-1, the J call TRBJ2-6, with TRBD1 matching 7 bases. Germline CDR1 MGHDK, CDR2 SYGVNS. This CDR3 region has 17 residues. Losses at the gene ends were 3 bases for V and 0 bases for J; bases not matched to a gene: 5. Written as DNA, the CDR3 is TGTGCCAGCAGTGAGCGGACAGGAAACTCTGGGGCCAACGTCCTGACTTTC. It is translated as CASSERTGNSGANVLTF.

The J gene is TRBJ1-1, the V gene TRBV7-2, with TRBD1 matching over 9 bases. CDR3 length: 14 amino acids. The germline V gene has CDR1 SGHTA and CDR2 FQGNSA. With 5 bases clipped from V and 4 bases from J, the junction kept 5 bases outside the gene matches. The CDR3 DNA reads as TGTGCCAGCAGCCTACAGGGGGCTGCCACTGAAGCTTTCTTT. Translation: CASSLQGAATEAFF.

This clone was observed once. The chain recombines TRBV4-3 with TRBJ1-2, with 7 positions matching TRBD1. Trimming removed 1 base from V and 4 bases from J; junction bases left unmatched: 6. CDR3 length: 15 residues. Germline V lookup: CDR1 LGHNA, CDR2 YSLEER. The CDR3 reads CASSQGVDRVYGYTF. The CDR3 coding sequence is TGCGCCAGCAGCCAAGGGGTTGACAGGGTCTATGGCTACACCTTC.

In its sample, this clone was seen once. The chain couples TRBV19 to TRBJ1-2, with 9 bases identical to TRBD1. The length of the CDR3 is 13 residues. CDR1 is LNHDA and CDR2 is SQIVND in the germline V gene (reference sequence). V was pared by 4 bases and J by 6 bases, with 3 bases of the junction left unmatched. CDR3 amino acids: CASSTTGGHGYTF. CDR3 coding DNA: TGTGCCAGTAGTACCACAGGGGGCCATGGCTACACCTTC.

The chain carries TRBV7-2 and TRBJ1-5; unclear D gene. Germline CDR1 SGHTA, CDR2 FQGNSA. CDR3 length equals 15 residues. The V and J ends lost 0 bases and 3 bases respectively, with 9 bases between them. The CDR3 here is CASSLASRANQPQHF. In DNA form, the CDR3 reads TGTGCCAGCAGCTTAGCGAGTAGGGCCAATCAGCCCCAGCATTTT.

The CDR3 reads CASRLILPSQGARYGYTF. The DNA for the CDR3 is TGTGCAAGTCGCTTGATTTTGCCGTCACAGGGGGCCCGCTATGGCTACACCTTC. The chain employs TRBV12-2 and TRBJ1-2; the D call in the table, TRBD1, was not verified against the DNA. TRBV12-2 is shown as a pseudogene. This CDR3 contains 18 residues.

The chain employs TRBV5-1 and TRBJ2-7, with no clear D. Germline V gene sequence: CDR1 SGHRS, CDR2 YFSETQ. This CDR3 is 13 amino acids long. Trimming pared 0 bases from V and 7 bases from J, leaving 11 bases between. The CDR3 DNA sequence: TGCGCCAGCAGCTTGGTACAGCATGGGGAGCAGTACTTC. Encoded protein: CASSLVQHGEQYF.

The rearrangement links TRBV18 to TRBJ1-5; 9 bases agree with TRBD1. Trimming cost V 3 bases and J 5 bases; bases outside gene matches: 2. The length of the CDR3 is 14 residues. CDR1 and CDR2 (germline): KGHSH, LQKENI. The CDR3 DNA reads TGTGCCAGCTCACCGGGACAGGGTTATCAGCCCCAGCATTTT. Its protein product is CASSPGQGYQPQHF.

J is TRBJ2-1 and V is TRBV6-6, with 9 positions matching TRBD2. V shed 8 bases and J 6 bases; nucleotides not matched to a gene: 11. CDR1 MNHNY and CDR2 SVGAGI come from the germline V gene (reference sequence). CDR3 size: 15 residues. This chain's CDR3 is CASGEGREGPNEQFF. CDR3 in DNA: TGTGCCAGCGGGGAGGGGCGGGAGGGGCCCAATGAGCAGTTCTTC.

The gene calls are TRBV30 and TRBJ1-6, with D uncertain. V lost 2 bases to trimming and J lost 2 bases, with 7 bases between them. The length of the CDR3 is 14 residues. Germline lookup yields CDR1 GTSNPN and CDR2 SVGIG (reference sequence). The CDR3 bases are TGTGCCTGGAGTCCCCAGGCCTATAATTCACCCCTCCACTTT. The encoded protein is CAWSPQAYNSPLHF.

The rearrangement uses TRBV19 and TRBJ1-6; D gene ambiguous. Trimming took off 6 bases at V and 6 bases at J, with 9 bases between the two ends. The CDR3 is 13 residues long. Germline V CDR1 and CDR2: LNHDA, SQIVND (reference sequence). CDR3 amino acids: CASRKTRNSPLHF. The CDR3, as DNA: TGTGCCAGTAGAAAGACTCGTAATTCACCCCTCCACTTT.